One sample yielded the 7 T cell receptor beta chains listed below, sequenced in a study of cytomegalovirus exposure and HLA in healthy donors. PCR amplification relied on 60 Vbeta primers (plus 13 Jbeta primers). Some clones are missing from TCRdb's copy, which holds only in-frame ones; the method was immunoSEQ multiplex PCR. The sample holds approximately 100,000 clones, roughly 83% seen once. Specimen: PBMCs. The receptors originated from a female donor in good health and CMV-seropositive.

V usage is TRBV18 and J usage is TRBJ2-7, with D perhaps TRBD2 (5 bases). The V and J ends lost 0 bases and 5 bases respectively, with 11 bases between them. The CDR3 extends over 14 amino acids. The germline V gene encodes CDR1 KGHSH and CDR2 LQKENI. The CDR3, as DNA: TGTGCCAGCTCACCACCGGGAGTTCGGAACGAGCAGTACTTC. This gives the protein CASSPPGVRNEQYF.

Details on this clone: The junction departs from the called germline gene at one end, perhaps through a read error. This chain uses TRBV4-1 with TRBJ2-4; possibly TRBD2 for D (6 bases). CDR1 and CDR2 (germline): MGHRA, YSYEKL. This CDR3 region has 19 residues. The CDR3 region is CASSQDTGTGERTKNSQYF. DNA for the CDR3: TGCGCCAGCAGCCAAGATACCGGGACTGGGGAACGGACCAAAAACAGTCAGTACTTC.

This clone was observed a single time. The gene calls are TRBV2 and TRBJ1-1; the D gene is possibly TRBD1 (6 bases). V was clipped by 6 bases and J by 10 bases, with 12 bases between them. Germline assignment: CDR1 SNHLY and CDR2 FYNNEI. The CDR3 is made up of 11 amino acids. The CDR3, as DNA: TGTGCCAGCAGCAGGGGCCCCGGAGCTTTCTTT. Translating gives CASSRGPGAFF.

CDR3 DNA sequence: TGTGCCTGGAGGAACCGGGACAGGGGGCCCGAGCAGTACTTC. Translated: CAWRNRDRGPEQYF. This chain links TRBV30 with TRBJ2-7; 12 positions match TRBD1. J gave up 6 bases and V 3 bases, and 6 bases lay outside the gene matches. Germline V lookup: CDR1 GTSNPN, CDR2 SVGIG (reference sequence). CDR3 length: 14 residues.

The rearrangement links TRBV10-2 to TRBJ1-3, with 7 positions matching TRBD1. The CDR3 is 15 residues long. J was trimmed by 6 bases and V by 8 bases; bases with no gene match: 13. Germline-derived CDR1 and CDR2 are WSHSY and SAAADI. The CDR3 DNA follows: TGCGCCAGCGGCTACCCGACAGGGTCGGAAAACACCATATATTTT. It translates to CASGYPTGSENTIYF.

The V gene is TRBV5-1, the J gene TRBJ2-7; possible D gene TRBD1, 5 bases. V was cut by 0 bases and J by 3 bases, with 10 bases left in between. Germline V lookup: CDR1 SGHRS, CDR2 YFSETQ. This CDR3 region has 14 residues. The CDR3 region is CASSLEGRDYEQYF. The CDR3 DNA reads as TGCGCCAGCAGCTTGGAGGGCAGGGACTACGAGCAGTACTTC.

The chain joins TRBV2 to TRBJ1-5; the D gene is possibly TRBD1 (5 bases). V was cut by 4 bases and J by 7 bases, with 23 bases left in between. The CDR3 spans 17 residues. In germline, CDR1 is SNHLY, CDR2 FYNNEI. CDR3 loop: CASSARWEGYVRQPQHF. As DNA, the CDR3 is TGTGCCAGCAGTGCGCGGTGGGAGGGGTACGTTCGGCAGCCCCAGCATTTT.